This TCR beta chain was obtained from a study of cytomegalovirus exposure and HLA in healthy donors. A note on this clone: What it recognizes is unknown.

CDR1 and CDR2 from the germline V gene are MDHEN and SYDVKM. J was trimmed by 7 bases and V by 6 bases; bases with no gene match: 9. The CDR3 loop spans 15 amino acids. Findings and caveats of the study: A later analysis linked a missense DCLRE1C variant to TCR beta V- and J-gene trimming. It was taken for granted in presence/absence analyses that sequencing depth across donors was roughly uniform. About 90% or about 30% of the time was how often most TCR beta V segments were productive, according to an earlier analysis. A further, later analysis showed that HLA-associated TCR beta chains (compared with equally common others) were more clonally expanded.

Use of 60 Vbeta and 13 Jbeta primers characterized the PCR. The table came from immunoSEQ multiplex PCR; TCRdb's copy has only in-frame clones and leaves some out. The sample records about 180,000 clones, around three quarters being singletons. Input material: PBMCs. The TCR was taken from a woman aged 40 to 49 in good health and CMV-seronegative. This chain links TRBV28 with TRBJ1-4, with 9 bases matching TRBD1. CDR3 sequence reads: CASRETGTGSEKLFF. The CDR3 DNA sequence: TGTGCCAGCAGGGAGACCGGGACAGGGAGTGAAAAACTGTTTTTT. Full variable domain (outside the CDR3, taken from reference TRBV28 and TRBJ1-4): DVKVTQSSRYLVKRTGEKVFLECVQDMDHENMFWYRQDPGLGLRLIYFSYDVKMKEKGDIPEGYSVSREKKERFSLILESASTNQTSMYLCASRETGTGSEKLFFGSGTQLSVL.